The 29 T cell receptor beta chains below were found in one sample sequenced in a study of beta chain features in type 1 diabetes. Expressed TCRB transcripts got sequenced, as all isolated RNA was reverse transcribed. Profiling relied on immunoSEQ multiplex PCR, and the TCRdb table lists in-frame clones only, not all of them. The sample records 130,000 to 150,000 clones, under 60% being singletons. The sample was Tregs from blood. These receptors were obtained from a man in his late teens or twenties in good health.

This clone turned up a few times. The rearrangement joins TRBV5-1 to TRBJ2-2; D unresolved. The CDR3 totals 16 residues. CDR1 SGHRS and CDR2 YFSETQ come from the germline V gene. V was cut by 3 bases and J by 1 base, with 13 bases left in between. The CDR3 sequence: CASSSYSLLNTGELFF. The CDR3 region has the DNA TGCGCCAGCAGCTCCTACTCCCTTCTGAACACCGGGGAGCTGTTTTTT.

J is TRBJ2-7 and V is TRBV28, with TRBD1 identical over 11 bases. Germline loops: CDR1 MDHEN, CDR2 SYDVKM. V lost 5 bases to trimming and J lost 5 bases; unmatched junction nucleotides: 14. The CDR3 is 17 amino acids. The CDR3 loop reads CASSPHPRTGGRDEQYF. CDR3 DNA: TGTGCCAGCAGTCCTCATCCCCGGACAGGGGGCAGGGACGAGCAGTACTTC.

The chain uses TRBV18 and TRBJ2-1; no clear D gene. The CDR3 spans 12 residues. V was shortened by 6 bases and J by 6 bases, with 9 bases between the two germline ends. Germline CDR1 reads KGHSH; CDR2 reads LQKENI. Written as DNA, the CDR3 is TGTGCCAGCTCCCCTTGGGCCAATGAGCAGTTCTTC. Its translation: CASSPWANEQFF.

This clone was seen only a few times. This chain joins TRBV28 and TRBJ1-5, with 8 bases aligning to TRBD1. Germline V lookup: CDR1 MDHEN, CDR2 SYDVKM. V shed 7 bases and J 6 bases; nucleotides not matched to a gene: 11. CDR3 length equals 15 residues. The CDR3 DNA sequence: TGTGCCAGCAATCCCACAGGGGGATTAGGTCAGCCCCAGCATTTT. Translating gives CASNPTGGLGQPQHF.

This clone has only a few counts. The CDR3 protein is CASSFYPGQGRTEAFF. CDR3 in DNA: TGTGCCAGCAGTTTCTATCCGGGACAGGGAAGGACTGAAGCTTTCTTT. The chain recombines TRBV2 with TRBJ1-1, with TRBD1 identical over 9 bases. Unmatched junction bases numbered 12, after V lost 5 bases and J lost 5 bases. The CDR3 length is 16 residues. Looked up from germline, CDR1 is SNHLY and CDR2 is FYNNEI. The full variable domain, its missing parts supplied by reference TRBV2 and TRBJ1-1, is EPEVTQTPSHQVTQMGQEVILRCVPISNHLYFYWYRQILGQKVEFLVSFYNNEISEKSEIFDDQFSVERPDGSNFTLKIRSTKLEDSAMYFCASSFYPGQGRTEAFFGQGTRLTVV.

The chain is built from TRBV7-2 and TRBJ2-7, with 11 bases fitting TRBD2. Germline-derived CDR1 and CDR2 are SGHTA and FQGNSA. The V and J ends lost 1 base and 4 bases, in that order; junction bases with no gene match: 6. This CDR3 comprises 16 residues. The CDR3 protein is CASSLGRTSGFYEQYF. CDR3 DNA: TGTGCCAGCAGCTTAGGCCGGACTAGCGGGTTTTACGAGCAGTACTTC.

As DNA, the CDR3 is TGTGCCAGTAGTATCGGCCGCGGGCTGGGAGAGACCCAGTACTTC. As protein: CASSIGRGLGETQYF. The chain recombines TRBV19 with TRBJ2-5, with D possibly being TRBD2 (5 bases). Trimming took off 3 bases at V and 4 bases at J, with 15 bases between the two ends. Germline loops: CDR1 LNHDA, CDR2 SQIVND (reference sequence). The CDR3 has 15 residues. The full variable domain, in which reference TRBV19 and TRBJ2-5 provide the parts outside the CDR3, is DGGITQSPKYLFRKEGQNVTLSCEQNLNHDAMYWYRQDPGQGLRLIYYSQIVNDFQKGDIAEGYSVSREKKESFPLTVTSAQKNPTAFYLCASSIGRGLGETQYFGPGTRLLVL.

The chain is built from TRBV27 and TRBJ1-2; 9 bases fit TRBD1. CDR1 MNHEY and CDR2 SMNVEV come from the germline V gene (reference sequence). The V segment lost 4 bases and the J segment 8 bases; nucleotides outside the gene matches: 14. The CDR3 covers 16 residues. CDR3 region: CASSYAGGQGLRGYTF. Written as DNA, the CDR3 is TGTGCCAGCAGTTATGCCGGGGGACAGGGACTAAGGGGCTACACCTTC.

V gene TRBV19 combines with J gene TRBJ2-3, with 8 nucleotides matching TRBD2. The V gene end was trimmed by 6 bases and the J gene end by 0 bases; junction bases not matched to a gene: 8. This CDR3 has 16 residues. CDR1 is LNHDA and CDR2 is SQIVND in the germline V gene (reference sequence). Here the CDR3 reads CASSDLRGGSTDTQYF. The CDR3, as DNA: TGTGCCAGTAGCGATCTACGGGGGGGAAGCACAGATACGCAGTATTTT.

The V call is TRBV18, the J call TRBJ2-7; possible D gene TRBD1, 6 bases. The germline V gene encodes CDR1 KGHSH and CDR2 LQKENI. CDR3 length equals 13 residues. V was shortened by 3 bases and J by 0 bases, with 6 bases between the two germline ends. CDR3 amino acids: CASSPGHSYEQYF. The CDR3 nucleotides are TGTGCCAGCTCACCGGGACACTCCTACGAGCAGTACTTC.

The chain has TRBV7-3 and TRBJ2-3, with 8 positions matching TRBD1. The CDR3 is 16 residues long. The germline V gene has CDR1 SGHTA and CDR2 FQGTGA. Trimming cost V 2 bases and J 1 base; bases outside gene matches: 5. CDR3 in amino acids: CASSLVGTGRTDTQYF. The CDR3, as DNA: TGTGCCAGCAGCTTAGTTGGGACAGGACGCACAGATACGCAGTATTTT.

The chain uses TRBV29-1 and TRBJ2-5, with 9 nucleotides matching TRBD1. CDR3 length: 13 amino acids. J was trimmed by 5 bases and V by 6 bases; bases with no gene match: 7. Per germline, CDR1 SQVTM and CDR2 ANQGSEA. In DNA, the CDR3 is TGCAGCGTCCGGGACAGGGCAAGGGAGACCCAGTACTTC. Protein product: CSVRDRARETQYF.

The chain carries TRBV5-1 and TRBJ2-7, with D tentatively TRBD2 (6 bases). Germline lookup yields CDR1 SGHRS and CDR2 YFSETQ. This CDR3 comprises 15 residues. V gave up 0 bases and J gave up 4 bases, with 14 bases separating them. The CDR3 coding sequence is TGCGCCAGCAGCTTGGGCGGGACCCTTCATTACGAGCAGTACTTC. Residues: CASSLGGTLHYEQYF. The full variable domain, completed using reference TRBV5-1 and TRBJ2-7, is KAGVTQTPRYLIKTRGQQVTLSCSPISGHRSVSWYQQTPGQGLQFLFEYFSETQRNKGNFPGRFSGRQFSNSRSEMNVSTLELGDSALYLCASSLGGTLHYEQYFGPGTRLTVT.

The chain is built from TRBV27 and TRBJ2-1; 11 bases line up with TRBD2. With V trimmed by 2 bases and J by 3 bases, 9 bases remained unmatched. The length of the CDR3 is 18 residues. Germline values: CDR1 MNHEY, CDR2 SMNVEV (reference sequence). CDR3 nucleotides: TGTGCCAGCAGTTTAGTTAGCGGGAGGGCCAGGGGCTACAATGAGCAGTTCTTC. This codes for CASSLVSGRARGYNEQFF.

V gene TRBV27 combines with J gene TRBJ1-5; 12 nucleotides align to TRBD1. With V trimmed by 6 bases and J by 4 bases, 10 bases remained unmatched. The CDR3 spans 17 residues. Germline V gives CDR1 MNHEY, CDR2 SMNVEV (reference sequence). CDR3 nucleotide sequence: TGTGCCAGCAGAGCGGGACAGGGGGCCTGGGTGAATCAGCCCCAGCATTTT. It encodes CASRAGQGAWVNQPQHF.

V usage is TRBV7-3 and J usage is TRBJ1-6; 7 bases match TRBD1. With 5 bases clipped from V and 7 bases from J, the junction kept 8 bases outside the gene matches. Germline values: CDR1 SGHTA, CDR2 FQGTGA. The CDR3 spans 15 residues. For the CDR3, the DNA is TGTGCCAGCAGCCCTAGGACAGGCGCAAATTCACCCCTCCACTTT. Translating gives CASSPRTGANSPLHF.

V usage is TRBV7-6 and J usage is TRBJ1-1; D gene uncertain. V gave up 5 bases and J gave up 10 bases, with 11 bases separating them. This CDR3 has 11 residues. The V gene's germline CDR1 is SGHVS and CDR2 FNYEAQ. The CDR3 region has the DNA TGTGCCAGCAGCCCTGGGCTCGGAGCTTTCTTT. This codes for CASSPGLGAFF.

This clone has just a few counts. The chain couples TRBV7-6 to TRBJ2-3; D may be TRBD1 (5 bases). The germline V gene encodes CDR1 SGHVS and CDR2 FNYEAQ. The CDR3 is made up of 15 amino acids. V lost 1 base and J 6 bases, leaving 14 bases between the germline ends. This chain's CDR3 is CASSLGQIRFDTQYF. CDR3 bases: TGTGCCAGCAGCTTAGGACAGATTCGTTTTGATACGCAGTATTTT.

J is TRBJ2-1 and V is TRBV7-2, with D possibly matching TRBD2 (6 bases). Trimming left V 7 bases short and J 0 bases short, with 13 bases between. The CDR3 spans 15 residues. Germline V CDR1 and CDR2: SGHTA, FQGNSA. The CDR3 spells CASTIGSSSYNEQFF. CDR3 coding DNA: TGTGCCAGCACCATCGGGAGCAGCTCCTACAATGAGCAGTTCTTC.

This rearrangement joins TRBV7-2 to TRBJ2-1, with D maybe TRBD1 (5 bases). Trimming stripped 2 bases from V and 4 bases from J, with 9 bases between. Looked up from germline, CDR1 is SGHTA and CDR2 is FQGNSA. CDR3 length: 14 amino acids. The CDR3 protein is CASSLLTDYNEQFF. As DNA, the CDR3 is TGTGCCAGCAGCTTATTGACAGATTACAATGAGCAGTTCTTC. The complete variable domain, with remaining parts taken from reference TRBV7-2 and TRBJ2-1, reads GAGVSQSPSNKVTEKGKDVELRCDPISGHTALYWYRQSLGQGLEFLIYFQGNSAPDKSGLPSDRFSAERTGGSVSTLTIQRTQQEDSAVYLCASSLLTDYNEQFFGPGTRLTVL.

V and J are TRBV10-3 and TRBJ2-1, with TRBD1 identical over 9 bases. The CDR3 contains 15 residues. CDR1 ENHRY and CDR2 SYGVKD come from the germline V gene. With 5 bases clipped from V and 5 bases from J, the junction kept 7 bases outside the gene matches. For the CDR3, the DNA is TGTGCCATCAGTTTGACGGGACAGGGACACAATGAGCAGTTCTTC. As protein: CAISLTGQGHNEQFF.

In this sample, this clone turned up once. The chain employs TRBV7-9 and TRBJ1-2; 7 nucleotides agree with TRBD1. V lost 2 bases, J lost 7 bases, and 10 bases stayed unmatched. The germline gives CDR1 SEHNR, CDR2 FQNEAQ (reference sequence). The CDR3 length is 15 residues. DNA of the CDR3: TGTGCCAGCAGCTTATTGGGTAGGGGGCCGTCTGGCTACACCTTC. It specifies CASSLLGRGPSGYTF.

The V gene is TRBV28, the J gene TRBJ2-7; 11 bases agree with TRBD2. CDR3 size: 15 residues. The junction had 8 bases not matched to a gene; V was cut back by 6 bases and J by 4 bases. Germline CDR1 is MDHEN and CDR2 is SYDVKM. The CDR3 DNA follows: TGTGCCAGCAGGATACTAGCGGGAGTACTGTACGAGCAGTACTTC. Amino acids: CASRILAGVLYEQYF.

CDR3 DNA sequence: TGTGCCAGCCAAGACAGGGAAAGAGGCAATCAGCCCCAGCATTTT. Amino acid sequence: CASQDRERGNQPQHF. J is TRBJ1-5 and V is TRBV6-6; 7 bases line up with TRBD1. Germline lookup yields CDR1 MNHNY and CDR2 SVGAGI (reference sequence). The CDR3 sequence is 15 residues long. After removal of 8 bases from V and 2 bases from J, the junction contained 9 bases not matched to a gene.

The table lists this clone with a few counts. V and J are TRBV7-2 and TRBJ1-1; D is undetermined. Germline V lookup: CDR1 SGHTA, CDR2 FQGNSA. The length of the CDR3 is 14 residues. Trimming shortened V by 6 bases and J by 3 bases, and 14 bases separated the two germline ends. Here the CDR3 DNA reads TGTGCCAGCAGAAAACGGGGTCTGGACACTGAAGCTTTCTTT. Translation gives CASRKRGLDTEAFF.

Comments on this clone: At the DNA level, this CDR3 is encoded by other sequences in the same sample as well. The chain couples TRBV27 to TRBJ1-1; D not resolved. Germline V gene data show CDR1 as MNHEY and CDR2 as SMNVEV (reference sequence). The CDR3 spans 13 residues. Trimming took off 2 bases at V and 0 bases at J, with 4 bases between the two ends. The CDR3 reads CASSLQVNTEAFF. For the CDR3, the DNA is TGTGCCAGCAGTTTACAGGTGAACACTGAAGCTTTCTTT.

The V call is TRBV7-2, the J call TRBJ1-6; D ambiguous. The CDR3 extends over 13 amino acids. The germline V and J ends were trimmed by 1 base and 7 bases, with 5 bases remaining between them. The germline V gene encodes CDR1 SGHTA and CDR2 FQGNSA. CDR3 loop: CASSLDRNSPLHF. The DNA for the CDR3 is TGTGCCAGCAGCTTAGACAGAAATTCACCCCTCCACTTT.

V gene TRBV27 combines with J gene TRBJ1-4; D not certain. V was trimmed by 0 bases and J by 0 bases, leaving 8 bases between them. CDR1 is MNHEY, CDR2 SMNVEV, per germline (reference sequence). The length of the CDR3 is 16 residues. CDR3 residues: CASSLSSGATNEKLFF. The CDR3 region has the DNA TGTGCCAGCAGTTTATCATCAGGTGCAACTAATGAAAAACTGTTTTTT.

The V call is TRBV16, the J call TRBJ1-2; a possible D gene is TRBD1 (5 bases). CDR1 and CDR2 from the germline V gene are KGHSY and FQNENV. The germline V and J ends were trimmed by 2 bases and 6 bases, with 19 bases remaining between them. The CDR3 consists of 16 residues. CDR3 region: CASSQTPAGGVNGYTF. In DNA form, the CDR3 reads TGTGCCAGCAGCCAAACCCCAGCGGGAGGGGTCAATGGCTACACCTTC.